Each of the 13 T cell receptor beta chains below was sequenced from the same sample in a study of breast tumors, draining lymph nodes, adjacent tissues. A single record per CDR3 protein comes from TCRdb applying MiXCR to the multiplex PCR reads. The sample lists fewer than 250,000 distinct CDR3 sequences; approximately 29% were seen once. Breast cancer patients provided tissue from their axillary draining lymph nodes. Material: axillary lymph node tissue. These receptor sequences come from a female donor with breast cancer. Some clones in this sample may be carry-over from other donors' samples.

This clonotype was found many times. This rearrangement joins TRBV5-4 to TRBJ2-2; 9 nucleotides line up with TRBD1. The CDR3 spans 16 residues. The V gene's germline CDR1 is SGHNT and CDR2 YYREEE (reference sequence). V shed 5 bases, J shed 7 bases, and the junction held 12 bases outside the gene matches. DNA for the CDR3: TGTGCCAGCAGTTCATACAGGGGGCCGACCGGCGGGGAGCTGTTTTTT. Protein product: CASSSYRGPTGGELFF.

Regarding this clonotype: This may be a read error, as it is one base from a much larger clone. J is TRBJ2-3 and V is TRBV5-1; D is tentatively TRBD1 or TRBD2 (6 bases each). Looked up from germline, CDR1 is SGHRS and CDR2 is YFSETQ. The V end lost 4 bases, the J end lost 4 bases, and 13 bases lay between the germline ends. The CDR3 is made up of 14 amino acids. In nucleotides, the CDR3 is TGCGCCAGCAGCGAGGGGGACTCCGCAGATACGCAGTATTTT. Translated: CASSEGDSADTQYF.

This chain uses TRBV20-1 with TRBJ2-1; 8 bases fit TRBD2. Trimming cost V 7 bases and J 7 bases; bases outside gene matches: 21. There are 17 residues in the CDR3. The germline V gene encodes CDR1 DFQATT and CDR2 SNEGSKA (reference sequence). The CDR3 DNA follows: TGCAGTGGTAGCTTCCCTGGGACTAGAGGGAGTAGGAATGAGCAGTTCTTC. Protein sequence: CSGSFPGTRGSRNEQFF.

To note about this clonotype: The DNA is left out, because the CDR3 cannot be placed on it with certainty; the CDR3 is given as TCRdb lists it. This chain links TRBV19 with TRBJ1-3; the table's TRBD1 call for D was not verified on the DNA. The CDR3 is 18 amino acids in total, end residues counted. The germline CDR1 and CDR2 sequences are LNHDA and SQIVND (reference sequence). This CDR3 is CASSIPGLGAFFGNTIYF.

There are a few counts of this clonotype. A much bigger clone sits one base away, suggesting this may be a read error. This chain uses TRBV20-1 with TRBJ2-3, with 9 bases fitting TRBD1. The CDR3 spans 14 residues. CDR1 DFQATT and CDR2 SNEGSKA come from the germline V gene (reference sequence). The CDR3 loop is CSARFTGGTATQYF. As DNA, the CDR3 is TGCAGTGCTAGGTTTACAGGGGGCACAGCTACGCAGTATTTT.

This clonotype was observed a handful of times. The chain has TRBV7-2 and TRBJ1-1, with 10 bases fitting TRBD1. Germline trimming cut 5 bases from V and 5 bases from J; bases unmatched to any gene: 11. The CDR3 length is 16 residues. The germline V gene encodes CDR1 SGHTA and CDR2 FQGNSA. The CDR3 nucleotides are TGTGCCAGCAGCGACTGGCCGGGACAGGGGTTAACTGAAGCTTTCTTT. Translating gives CASSDWPGQGLTEAFF. The whole variable domain, remainder taken from reference TRBV7-2 and TRBJ1-1, is GAGVSQSPSNKVTEKGKDVELRCDPISGHTALYWYRQSLGQGLEFLIYFQGNSAPDKSGLPSDRFSAERTGGSVSTLTIQRTQQEDSAVYLCASSDWPGQGLTEAFFGQGTRLTVV.

The rearrangement uses TRBV6-5 and TRBJ1-2; TRBD1 matches at 7 bases. This CDR3 has 14 residues. Germline V gene lookup returns CDR1 MNHEY and CDR2 SVGAGI. The J segment lost 2 bases and the V segment lost 0 bases, leaving 0 bases of the junction unmatched. The CDR3 DNA reads as TGTGCCAGCAGTTACTCACAGGGGAACTATGGCTACACCTTC. This codes for CASSYSQGNYGYTF.

This clonotype came up many times. CDR3 DNA sequence: TGTGCCAGCAGGACGGACACTATAAATGGCTACACCTTC. Amino acids: CASRTDTINGYTF. V gene TRBV6-1 combines with J gene TRBJ1-2; D may be TRBD1 (5 bases). Germline values: CDR1 MNHNS, CDR2 SASEGT. This CDR3 contains 13 residues. V was trimmed by 6 bases and J by 6 bases, leaving 14 bases between them.

This clonotype was seen repeatedly, ten times or more. The V gene is TRBV11-3, the J gene TRBJ2-7; 10 nucleotides agree with TRBD2. There are 15 residues in the CDR3. Trimming cost V 3 bases and J 2 bases; bases outside gene matches: 4. Germline V gives CDR1 SGHNT, CDR2 YENEEA. The CDR3 reads CASSLRAGGPYEQYF. CDR3 coding DNA: TGTGCCAGCAGCTTGAGAGCGGGAGGGCCCTACGAGCAGTACTTC.

A few counts support this clonotype. The chain combines TRBV11-2 with TRBJ1-1, with D possibly matching TRBD1 (6 bases). The CDR3 runs to 17 residues. Trimming stripped 2 bases from V and 5 bases from J, with 21 bases between. Looked up from germline, CDR1 is SGHAT and CDR2 is FQNNGV. As DNA, the CDR3 is TGTGCCAGCAGCTTATCGGTACCGGGGGCTGTTTGGACTGAAGCTTTCTTT. Its translation is CASSLSVPGAVWTEAFF.

A note on this clonotype: The junction departs from germline at one end; a sequencing error may be responsible. The rearrangement uses TRBV19 and TRBJ2-3; 8 nucleotides align to TRBD2. Germline assignment: CDR1 LNHDA and CDR2 SQIVND (reference sequence). The CDR3 is 15 amino acids. The CDR3 is CAGSRSGGAADTQYF. For the CDR3, the DNA is TGCGCCGGTAGTCGCTCCGGGGGGGCCGCAGATACGCAGTATTTT.

This clonotype was recorded at least ten times. This sequence joins TRBV30 and TRBJ2-2; D gene unclear. Trimming pared 5 bases from V and 4 bases from J, leaving 8 bases between. The CDR3 runs to 12 residues. The germline CDR1 and CDR2 sequences are GTSNPN and SVGIG (reference sequence). CDR3 amino acids: CAWQQSTGELFF. DNA for the CDR3: TGTGCCTGGCAACAGTCCACCGGGGAGCTGTTTTTT.

The sample holds many counts of this clonotype. The chain links TRBV4-1 to TRBJ2-7; D tentatively reads TRBD1 or TRBD2 (5 bases each). The CDR3 runs to 15 residues. Germline assignment: CDR1 MGHRA and CDR2 YSYEKL. V lost 8 bases and J 3 bases, leaving 20 bases between the germline ends. CDR3 sequence: CASGTREKGYYEQYF. For the CDR3, the DNA is TGCGCCAGCGGGACCAGGGAAAAGGGGTACTACGAGCAGTACTTC.